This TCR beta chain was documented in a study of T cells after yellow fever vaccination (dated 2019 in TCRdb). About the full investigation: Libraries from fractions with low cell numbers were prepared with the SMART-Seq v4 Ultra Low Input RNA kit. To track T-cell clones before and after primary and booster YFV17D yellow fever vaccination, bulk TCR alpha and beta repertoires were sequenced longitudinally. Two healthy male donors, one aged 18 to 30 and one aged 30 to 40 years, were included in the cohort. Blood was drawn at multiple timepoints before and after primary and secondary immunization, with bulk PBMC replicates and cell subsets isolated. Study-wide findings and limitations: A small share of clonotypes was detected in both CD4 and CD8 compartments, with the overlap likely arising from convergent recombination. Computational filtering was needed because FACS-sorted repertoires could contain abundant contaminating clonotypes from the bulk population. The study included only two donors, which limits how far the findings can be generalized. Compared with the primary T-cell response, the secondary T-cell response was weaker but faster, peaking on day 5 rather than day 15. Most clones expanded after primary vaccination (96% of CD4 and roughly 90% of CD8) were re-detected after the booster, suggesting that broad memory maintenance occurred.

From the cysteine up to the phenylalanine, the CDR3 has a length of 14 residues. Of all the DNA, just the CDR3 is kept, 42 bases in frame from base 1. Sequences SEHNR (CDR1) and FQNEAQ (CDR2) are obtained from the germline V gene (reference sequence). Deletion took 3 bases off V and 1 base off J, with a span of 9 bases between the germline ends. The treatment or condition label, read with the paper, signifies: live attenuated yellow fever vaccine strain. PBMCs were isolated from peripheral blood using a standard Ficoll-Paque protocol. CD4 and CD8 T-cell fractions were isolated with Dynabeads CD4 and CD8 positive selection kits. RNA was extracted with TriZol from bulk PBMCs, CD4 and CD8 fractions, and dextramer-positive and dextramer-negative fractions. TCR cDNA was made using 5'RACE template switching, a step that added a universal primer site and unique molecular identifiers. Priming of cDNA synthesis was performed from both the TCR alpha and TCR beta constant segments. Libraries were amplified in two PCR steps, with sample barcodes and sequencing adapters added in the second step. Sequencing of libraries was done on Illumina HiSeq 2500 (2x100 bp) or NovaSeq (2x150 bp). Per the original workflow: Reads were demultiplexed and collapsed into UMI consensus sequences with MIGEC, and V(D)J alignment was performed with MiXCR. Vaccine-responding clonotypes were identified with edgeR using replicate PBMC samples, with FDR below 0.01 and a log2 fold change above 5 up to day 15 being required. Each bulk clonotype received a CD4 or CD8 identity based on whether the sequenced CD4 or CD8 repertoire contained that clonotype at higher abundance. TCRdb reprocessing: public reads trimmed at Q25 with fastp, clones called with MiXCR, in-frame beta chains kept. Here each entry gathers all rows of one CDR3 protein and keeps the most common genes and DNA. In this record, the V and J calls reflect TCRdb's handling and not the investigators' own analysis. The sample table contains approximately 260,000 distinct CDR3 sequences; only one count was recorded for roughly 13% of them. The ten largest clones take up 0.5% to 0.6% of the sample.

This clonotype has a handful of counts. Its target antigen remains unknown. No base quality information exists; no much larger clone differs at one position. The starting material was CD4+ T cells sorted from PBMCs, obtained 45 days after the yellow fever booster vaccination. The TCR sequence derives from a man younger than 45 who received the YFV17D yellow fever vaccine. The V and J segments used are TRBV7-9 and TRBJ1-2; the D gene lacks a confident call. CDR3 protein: CASSLGIGNYGYTF. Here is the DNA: TGTGCCAGCAGCTTGGGCATTGGTAACTATGGCTACACCTTC.